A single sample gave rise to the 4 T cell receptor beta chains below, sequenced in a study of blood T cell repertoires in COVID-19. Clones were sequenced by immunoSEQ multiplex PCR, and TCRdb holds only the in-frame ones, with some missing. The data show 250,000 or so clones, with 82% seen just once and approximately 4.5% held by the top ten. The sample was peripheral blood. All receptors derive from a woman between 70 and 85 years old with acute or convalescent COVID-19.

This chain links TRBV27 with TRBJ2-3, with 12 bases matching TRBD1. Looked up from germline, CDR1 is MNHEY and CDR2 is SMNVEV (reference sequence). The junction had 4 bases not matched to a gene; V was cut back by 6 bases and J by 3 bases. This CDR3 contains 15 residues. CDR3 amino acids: CASRRDRGPTDTQYF. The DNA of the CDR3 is TGTGCCAGCAGGAGGGACAGGGGGCCAACAGATACGCAGTATTTT.

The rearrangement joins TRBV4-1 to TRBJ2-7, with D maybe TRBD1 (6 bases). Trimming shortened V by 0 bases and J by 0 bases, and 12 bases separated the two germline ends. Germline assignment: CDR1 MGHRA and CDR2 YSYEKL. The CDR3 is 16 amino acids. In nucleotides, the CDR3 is TGCGCCAGCAGCCAAGATCCCGGGACAAGCTCCTACGAGCAGTACTTC. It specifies CASSQDPGTSSYEQYF.

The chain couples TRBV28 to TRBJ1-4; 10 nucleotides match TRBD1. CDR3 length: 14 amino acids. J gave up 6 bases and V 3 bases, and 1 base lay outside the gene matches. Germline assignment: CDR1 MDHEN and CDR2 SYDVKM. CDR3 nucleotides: TGTGCCAGCAGTTTTGGGACAGGGGATGAAAAACTGTTTTTT. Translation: CASSFGTGDEKLFF.

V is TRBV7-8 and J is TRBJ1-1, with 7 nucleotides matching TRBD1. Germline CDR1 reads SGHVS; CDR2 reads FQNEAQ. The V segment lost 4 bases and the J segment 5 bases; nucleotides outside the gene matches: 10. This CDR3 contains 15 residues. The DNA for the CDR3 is TGTGCCAGCAGCTCCTCCCAGGAGGGGGCGACTGAAGCTTTCTTT. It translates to CASSSSQEGATEAFF.